The rows below give T cell receptor beta chains drawn from one sample of a study of T cell responses to AZD1222 COVID-19 vaccine. The table came from immunoSEQ multiplex PCR; TCRdb's copy has only in-frame clones and leaves some out. The top ten clones hold more than 4% of a sample with 100,000 to 150,000 clones, roughly 90% of them seen once. The material sequenced was peripheral blood, taken on day 0 of AZD1222 vaccination. The receptors originated from an adult in good health. Both conserved end residues are trimmed from each CDR3.

J gene	V gene	CDR3 protein
TRBJ2-2	TRBV2	ASRILVTGELF
TRBJ2-1	TRBV4-2	ASSQDGLAGQNEQF
TRBJ2-7	TRBV2	ASTPGQGQWEQY
TRBJ2-1	TRBV19	ASSEEVAVYNEQF
TRBJ1-4	TRBV2	ASFPGQGFYDEKLF
TRBJ1-2	TRBV5-1	ASSFEGPYGYT
TRBJ1-2	TRBV7-2	ASSSGGFNYGYT
TRBJ2-7	TRBV21-1	ARNRGDSYEQY
TRBJ2-2	TRBV19	ASEDSREGELF
TRBJ1-2	TRBV30	AWSGGTGNYGYT
TRBJ2-3	TRBV28	ASSSYRGSTDTQY
TRBJ1-6	TRBV14	ASSQARGQGSSPLH
TRBJ1-2	TRBV28	ASSPDRLANYGYT
TRBJ1-1	TRBV19	ASRKTGALVNTEAF
TRBJ2-2	TRBV10-3	AISGTGGPNTGELF
TRBJ2-3	TRBV7-9	ASSFKVRADTQY
TRBJ1-1	TRBV15	ATSRARTGSRAEAF
TRBJ1-4	TRBV29-1	SVKRGGEKLF
TRBJ2-7	TRBV7-2	ASSPDRQRSYEQY
TRBJ1-6	TRBV7-2	ASSLGQDSPLH
TRBJ1-2	TRBV3-1/TRBV3-2	ASSSDRGRLGYT
TRBJ1-2	TRBV7-9	ASSLVSSNYGYT
TRBJ1-1	TRBV19	ASSARSRETEAF
TRBJ1-1	TRBV11-2	ASSKDGLNTEAF
TRBJ2-3	TRBV7-2	ASSSRGLAGAPDTQY
TRBJ1-5	TRBV28	ASNSLGDRGYYSNQPQH
TRBJ2-3	TRBV19	ASSPGLPGDTQY
TRBJ1-4	TRBV15	ATSSGRGGALGEKLF
TRBJ1-4	TRBV7-8	ASSDLVGRDEKLF